Listed below are T cell receptor beta chains from one sample, sequenced in a study of OX40 agonist ivuxolimab in advanced cancers. Measured with immunoSEQ multiplex PCR; TCRdb has only the in-frame clones, and not every one. The data show 83,000 or so clones, about four fifths seen once. The specimen was CD4+ or CD8+ T cells sorted from blood, collected in a trial of the OX40 agonist ivuxolimab. The receptors shown here come from an adult with an advanced solid tumor such as melanoma, head and neck, liver or kidney cancer. Both conserved end residues are part of each CDR3.

CDR3 | J | length | V
CASSSRPQGVGYTF | TRBJ1-2 | 14 | TRBV6-6
CASSPGAGDTQYF | TRBJ2-3 | 13 | TRBV18
CASSSGGSIGPRGNSPLHF | TRBJ1-6 | 19 | TRBV5-6
CASTNSLGPSNTEAFF | TRBJ1-1 | 16 | TRBV5-8
CASSRKTDSNQPQHF | TRBJ1-5 | 15 | TRBV19
CASSHQNRGYEQYF | TRBJ2-7 | 14 | TRBV5-8
CASSKEHVQFF | TRBJ2-1 | 11 | TRBV19
CATGQGGSYYEQYF | TRBJ2-7 | 14 | TRBV15
CASSASRQGGTEAFF | TRBJ1-1 | 15 | TRBV19
CASSLGVASGNEQFF | TRBJ2-1 | 15 | TRBV5-1
CASSTGRGTNYGYTF | TRBJ1-2 | 15 | TRBV6-1
CAIHRDGGYTF | TRBJ1-2 | 11 | TRBV10-2
CASGGGRGQPQHF | TRBJ1-5 | 13 | TRBV6-5
CASSYGPEAYEQYF | TRBJ2-7 | 14 | TRBV9
CASSKDVPQPQHF | TRBJ1-5 | 13 | TRBV6-1
CASSQQGPYEQYF | TRBJ2-7 | 13 | TRBV5-6
CASRRTSGRANEQYF | TRBJ2-7 | 15 | TRBV6-5